This T cell receptor (beta chain) was sequenced for a study of T cell responses to AZD1222 COVID-19 vaccine. Study conclusions and caveats: There were vaccine-associated CD4 TCRs across spike, dominant at 160-218 and 743-854.

Assay: immunoSEQ multiplex PCR; the TCRdb copy retains only in-frame clones and omits some. The sample yields roughly 200,000 clones, 90% to 95% seen once. Points on this clone: The antigen remains undetermined.

V dropped 0 bases and J dropped 1 base, with 7 bases sitting between them. CDR1 is SGHRS and CDR2 is YFSETQ in the germline V gene. The CDR3 totals 14 residues. Material: peripheral blood, obtained 28 days after the second AZD1222 dose. This chain joins TRBV5-1 and TRBJ1-1, with D unclear. The sequence came from an adult who received the AZD1222 COVID-19 vaccine. CDR3 in DNA: TGCGCCAGCAGCTTGGATCCACAGAACACTGAAGCTTTCTTT. It encodes CASSLDPQNTEAFF.